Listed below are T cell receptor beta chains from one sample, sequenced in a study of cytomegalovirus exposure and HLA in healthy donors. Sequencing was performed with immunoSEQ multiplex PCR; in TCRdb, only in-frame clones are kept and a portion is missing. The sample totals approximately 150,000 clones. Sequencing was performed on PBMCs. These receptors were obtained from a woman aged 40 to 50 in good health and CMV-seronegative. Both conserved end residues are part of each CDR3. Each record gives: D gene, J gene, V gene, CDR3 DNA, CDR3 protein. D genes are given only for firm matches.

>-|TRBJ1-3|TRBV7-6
TGTGCCAGCAGCTTGCGGGGTGGCGACACCATATATTTT
CASSLRGGDTIYF
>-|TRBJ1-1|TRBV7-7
TGTGCTAGCAGCACAGTGGGGGGGAAAGCTTTCTTT
CASSTVGGKAFF
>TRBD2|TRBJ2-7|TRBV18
TGTGCCACTAGCGGGCCCTCCTACGAGCAGTACTTC
CATSGPSYEQYF
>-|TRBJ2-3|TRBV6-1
TGTGCCACCAATTTAGCCCCGCAGTATTTT
CATNLAPQYF
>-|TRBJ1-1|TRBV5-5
TGTGCCAGCAGCTATCGCCACACGATGAACACTGAAGCTTTCTTT
CASSYRHTMNTEAFF
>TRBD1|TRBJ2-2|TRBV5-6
TGTGCCAGCGGGGGACAGCCAACTTACACCGGGGAGCTGTTTTTT
CASGGQPTYTGELFF
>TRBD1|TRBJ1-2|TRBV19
TGTGCCAGTAGCACTCTCTCCCGGGACAGTTATGGCTACACCTTC
CASSTLSRDSYGYTF
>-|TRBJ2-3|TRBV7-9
TGTGCCAGCAGCTTTCCCGCAGGGCAGGATACGCAGTATTTT
CASSFPAGQDTQYF
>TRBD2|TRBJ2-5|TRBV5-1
TGCGCCAGCAGCTTGGAGGCTCTAGCGGGGGGCCAAGAGACCCAGTACTTC
CASSLEALAGGQETQYF
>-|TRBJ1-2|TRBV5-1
TGCGCCAGCAGCTTCCAGTCCCTCGATGGCTACACCTTC
CASSFQSLDGYTF
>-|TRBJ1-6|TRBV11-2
TGTGCCAGCGGTGGAAGGAGCTATAATTCACCCCTCCACTTT
CASGGRSYNSPLHF
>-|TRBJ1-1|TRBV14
TGTGCCAGCATGTGGGTTGAGGGCACTGAAGCTTTCTTT
CASMWVEGTEAFF
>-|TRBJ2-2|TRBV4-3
TGCGCCAGCAGCCTAGGGGGTTACACCGGGGAGCTGTTTTTT
CASSLGGYTGELFF
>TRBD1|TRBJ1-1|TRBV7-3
TGTGCCAGCAGCCCGGACAGGGATAACACTGAAGCTTTCTTT
CASSPDRDNTEAFF
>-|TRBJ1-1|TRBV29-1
TGCAGCGTCCACCGGGGGACTGAAGCTTTCTTT
CSVHRGTEAFF
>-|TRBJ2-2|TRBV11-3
TGTGCCAGCAGCTTAGTCGGGACTACCGGGGAGCTGTTTTTT
CASSLVGTTGELFF